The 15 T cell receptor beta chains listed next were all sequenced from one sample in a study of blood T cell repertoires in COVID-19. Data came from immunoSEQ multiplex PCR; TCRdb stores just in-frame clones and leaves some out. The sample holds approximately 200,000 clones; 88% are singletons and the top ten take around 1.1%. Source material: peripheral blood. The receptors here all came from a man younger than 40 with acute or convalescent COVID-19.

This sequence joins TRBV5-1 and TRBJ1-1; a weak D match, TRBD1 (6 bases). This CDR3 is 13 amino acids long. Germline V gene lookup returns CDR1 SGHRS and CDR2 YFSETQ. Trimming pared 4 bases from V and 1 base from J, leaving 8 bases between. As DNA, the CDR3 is TGCGCCAGCAGCCGGACAGCGAACACTGAAGCTTTCTTT. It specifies CASSRTANTEAFF.

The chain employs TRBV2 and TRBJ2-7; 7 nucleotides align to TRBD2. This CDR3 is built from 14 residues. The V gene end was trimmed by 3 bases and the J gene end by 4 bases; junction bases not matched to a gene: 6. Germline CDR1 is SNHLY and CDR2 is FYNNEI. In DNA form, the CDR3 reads TGTGCCAGCAGTGAGAGAGCTAGCGGTTACGAGCAGTACTTC. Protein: CASSERASGYEQYF.

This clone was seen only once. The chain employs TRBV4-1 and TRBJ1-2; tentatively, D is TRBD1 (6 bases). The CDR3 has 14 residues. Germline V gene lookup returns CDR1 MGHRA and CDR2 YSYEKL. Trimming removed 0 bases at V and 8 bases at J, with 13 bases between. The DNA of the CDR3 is TGCGCCAGCAGCCAAGATTTATGGGACAAAGGCTACACCTTC. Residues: CASSQDLWDKGYTF.

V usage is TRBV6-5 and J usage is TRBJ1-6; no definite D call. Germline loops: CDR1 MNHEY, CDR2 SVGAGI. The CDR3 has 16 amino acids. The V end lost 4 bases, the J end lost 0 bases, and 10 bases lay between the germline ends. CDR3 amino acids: CASSLSTYSYNSPLHF. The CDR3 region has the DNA TGTGCCAGCAGTTTATCAACCTACTCCTATAATTCACCCCTCCACTTT.

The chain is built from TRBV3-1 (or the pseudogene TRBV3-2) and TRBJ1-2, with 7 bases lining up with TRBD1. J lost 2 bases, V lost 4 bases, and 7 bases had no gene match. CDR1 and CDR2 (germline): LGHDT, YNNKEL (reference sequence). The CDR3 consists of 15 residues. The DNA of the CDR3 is TGTGCCAGCAGCCCGATCGGACAGGAAAACTATGGCTACACCTTC. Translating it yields CASSPIGQENYGYTF.

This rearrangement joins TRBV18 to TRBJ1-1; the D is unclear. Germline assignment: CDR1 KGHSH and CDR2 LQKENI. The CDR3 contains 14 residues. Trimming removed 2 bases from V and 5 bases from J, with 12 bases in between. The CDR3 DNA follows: TGTGCCAGCTCACCAATTATTCGGGATACTGAAGCTTTCTTT. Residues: CASSPIIRDTEAFF.

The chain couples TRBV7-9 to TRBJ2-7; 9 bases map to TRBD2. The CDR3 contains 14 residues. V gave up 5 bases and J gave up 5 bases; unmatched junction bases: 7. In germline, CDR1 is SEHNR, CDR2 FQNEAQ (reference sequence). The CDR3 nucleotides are TGTGCCAGCAGCCCTTTAGCGGGAGTAAACGAGCAGTACTTC. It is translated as CASSPLAGVNEQYF. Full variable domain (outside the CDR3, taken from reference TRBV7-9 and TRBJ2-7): DTGVSQNPRHKITKRGQNVTFRCDPISEHNRLYWYRQTLGQGPEFLTYFQNEAQLEKSRLLSDRFSAERPKGSFSTLEIQRTEQGDSAMYLCASSPLAGVNEQYFGPGTRLTVT.

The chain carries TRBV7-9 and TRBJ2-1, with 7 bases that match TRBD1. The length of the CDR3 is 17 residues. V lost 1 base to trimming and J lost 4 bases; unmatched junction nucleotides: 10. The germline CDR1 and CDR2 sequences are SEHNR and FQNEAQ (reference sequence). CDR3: CASSLVGRQGLYNEQFF. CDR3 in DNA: TGTGCCAGCAGCTTAGTCGGGCGACAGGGTTTGTACAATGAGCAGTTCTTC.

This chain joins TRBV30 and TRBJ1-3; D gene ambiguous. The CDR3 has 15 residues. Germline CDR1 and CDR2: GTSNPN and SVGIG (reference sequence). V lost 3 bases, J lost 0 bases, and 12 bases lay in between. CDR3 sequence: CAWSLGWSSGNTIYF. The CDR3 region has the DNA TGTGCCTGGAGCTTGGGTTGGAGCTCTGGAAACACCATATATTTT.

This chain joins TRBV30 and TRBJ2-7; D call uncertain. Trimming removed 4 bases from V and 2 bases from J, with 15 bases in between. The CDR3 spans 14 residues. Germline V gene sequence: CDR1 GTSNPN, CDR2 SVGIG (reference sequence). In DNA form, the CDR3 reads TGTGCCTGGATTGACACAACACGTACCTACGAGCAGTACTTC. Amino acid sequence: CAWIDTTRTYEQYF.

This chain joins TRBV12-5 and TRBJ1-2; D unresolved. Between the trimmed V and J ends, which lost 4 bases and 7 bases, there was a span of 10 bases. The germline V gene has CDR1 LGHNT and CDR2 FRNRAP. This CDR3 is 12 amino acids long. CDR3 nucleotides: TGTGCTAGTGGTTACGGAGTGGGTGGCTACACCTTC. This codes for CASGYGVGGYTF.

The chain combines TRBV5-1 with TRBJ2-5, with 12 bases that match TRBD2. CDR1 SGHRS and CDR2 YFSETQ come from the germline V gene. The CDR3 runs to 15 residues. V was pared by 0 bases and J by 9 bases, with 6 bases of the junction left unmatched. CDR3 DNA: TGCGCCAGCAGCTTGGGACTAGCGGGAGACGAGGCCCAGTACTTC. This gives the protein CASSLGLAGDEAQYF. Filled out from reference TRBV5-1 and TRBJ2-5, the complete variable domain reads KAGVTQTPRYLIKTRGQQVTLSCSPISGHRSVSWYQQTPGQGLQFLFEYFSETQRNKGNFPGRFSGRQFSNSRSEMNVSTLELGDSALYLCASSLGLAGDEAQYFGPGTRLLVL.

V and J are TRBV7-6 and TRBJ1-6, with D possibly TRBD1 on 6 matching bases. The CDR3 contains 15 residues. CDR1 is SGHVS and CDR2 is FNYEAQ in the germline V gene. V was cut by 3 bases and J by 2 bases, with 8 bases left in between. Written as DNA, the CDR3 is TGTGCCAGCAGCTTTAGACAGGCCTATAATTCACCCCTCCACTTT. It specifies CASSFRQAYNSPLHF.

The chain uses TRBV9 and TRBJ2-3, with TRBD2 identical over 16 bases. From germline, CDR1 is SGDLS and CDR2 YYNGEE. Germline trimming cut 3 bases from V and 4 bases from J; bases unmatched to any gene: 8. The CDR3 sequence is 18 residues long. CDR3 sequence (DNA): TGTGCCAGCAGCGCGGGACTAGCGGGAGGGGATTGGGCAGATACGCAGTATTTT. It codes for CASSAGLAGGDWADTQYF.

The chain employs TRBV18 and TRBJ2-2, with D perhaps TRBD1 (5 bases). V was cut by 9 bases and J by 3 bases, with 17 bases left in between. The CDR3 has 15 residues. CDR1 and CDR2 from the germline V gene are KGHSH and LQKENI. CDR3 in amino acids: CASRLWGEDTGELFF. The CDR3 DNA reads TGTGCCAGTCGTCTGTGGGGCGAGGACACCGGGGAGCTGTTTTTT.